The present TCR beta chain was sequenced within a study of identical twins. The CDR3 runs 15 residues. In this sample, this clonotype turned up many times. Its antigen is not known. A single record per CDR3 protein comes from TCRdb applying MiXCR to the 5' RACE reads. The data show 690,000 or so distinct CDR3 sequences, 8% to 9% seen once. Findings and limits, study-wide: The study reached conclusions through statistical analysis that was cross-sectional, not following the same donors. Modelling approaches yielded underestimates of out-of-frame TCR alpha sharing between monozygotic twins.

These data also formed part of another study, on yellow fever vaccine responses in identical twins.

The receptor was derived from a woman between 18 and 30 years old in good health. The chain combines TRBV21-1 with TRBJ2-7; the D call in the table, TRBD1, was not verified against the DNA. TRBV21-1 represents a pseudogene. The sample taken for sequencing was PBMCs. The CDR3 bases are TGTGCCAGCAGCAAAGTCCACGGGACAGCCTACGAGCAGTACTTC. Encoded protein: CASSKVHGTAYEQYF.